These 15 T cell receptor beta chains were sequenced from one sample in a study of tumor-infiltrating lymphocytes in primary liver carcinoma. It was unsorted whole blood that yielded blood RNA, and germline DNA was also extracted. Starting from approximately 470 ng of total RNA, TCR beta cDNA was produced with a primer in the constant region. Library construction for TCR beta comprised three nested multiplex PCR rounds performed with slightly modified ARM-PCR. Forward primers for TRBV1-TRBV30 and a C-beta reverse primer served the first two PCR rounds, at about 10 cycles each. TCRdb independently ran MiXCR on the multiplex PCR reads; one entry per CDR3 protein. The profile shows 180,000 or so distinct CDR3 sequences, 50% to 75% of them singletons. The sample taken for sequencing was peripheral blood. These receptors all stem from a man aged 35-49 years with primary liver carcinoma and hepatitis B virus infection.

This clonotype came up many times. The chain links TRBV11-1 to TRBJ2-7; 7 nucleotides align to TRBD1. This CDR3 spans 15 amino acids. V gave up 6 bases and J gave up 2 bases; unmatched junction bases: 10. CDR1 SGHAT and CDR2 FQDESV come from the germline V gene (reference sequence). CDR3 amino acids: CASRYTGDTTYEQYF. CDR3 nucleotides: TGTGCCAGCAGGTACACAGGGGACACCACCTACGAGCAGTACTTC.

This clonotype was detected ten times or more. V gene TRBV10-2 combines with J gene TRBJ2-2; TRBD2 matches at 8 bases. This CDR3 is 17 amino acids long. CDR1 and CDR2 (germline): WSHSY, SAAADI. Losses at the gene ends were 3 bases for V and 1 base for J; bases not matched to a gene: 7. The CDR3 loop is CASSEIPGGGNTGELFF. The CDR3 DNA is TGCGCCAGCAGTGAAATCCCGGGAGGGGGGAACACCGGGGAGCTGTTTTTT.

This clonotype was detected a few times. The chain is built from TRBV12-3 or TRBV12-4 and TRBJ2-3; 8 bases agree with TRBD2. The CDR3 runs to 13 residues. After removal of 7 bases from V and 6 bases from J, the junction contained 6 bases not matched to a gene. The CDR3 protein is CASKAGGADTQYF. CDR3 nucleotides: TGTGCCAGCAAGGCGGGAGGAGCGGATACGCAGTATTTT.

In this sample, this clonotype turned up a few times. A much bigger clone sits one base away, suggesting this may be a read error. V gene TRBV29-1 combines with J gene TRBJ2-3, with TRBD2 matching over 7 bases. Germline V gene lookup returns CDR1 SQVTM and CDR2 ANQGSEA. This CDR3 comprises 15 residues. Trimming cost V 3 bases and J 0 bases; bases outside gene matches: 6. CDR3 sequence: CSVETAGWSTDTQYF. CDR3 nucleotide sequence: TGCAGCGTTGAGACAGCGGGATGGAGCACAGATACGCAGTATTTT.

This clonotype was recorded once. The chain links TRBV6-6 to TRBJ2-5; 11 bases are a match to TRBD2. Germline V gene data show CDR1 as MNHNY and CDR2 as SVGAGI (reference sequence). V gave up 2 bases and J gave up 3 bases; unmatched junction bases: 5. This CDR3 spans 16 amino acids. CDR3 in DNA: TGTGCCAGCAGTTACCTTGGGACTAGCGGAGAAGAGACCCAGTACTTC. Protein sequence: CASSYLGTSGEETQYF.

The V gene is TRBV7-9, the J gene TRBJ2-7; either TRBD1 or TRBD2 may fit D (5 bases each). V was pared by 5 bases and J by 5 bases, with 16 bases between. Per germline, CDR1 SEHNR and CDR2 FQNEAQ (reference sequence). This CDR3 is built from 14 residues. The CDR3 sequence is CASSPTQMGDEQYF. For the CDR3, the DNA is TGTGCCAGCAGCCCGACTCAGATGGGGGACGAGCAGTACTTC.

This clonotype was seen a handful of times. The chain is built from TRBV6-5 and TRBJ1-1, with D maybe TRBD1 (6 bases). Looked up from germline, CDR1 is MNHEY and CDR2 is SVGAGI. V shed 0 bases and J shed 0 bases, with 14 bases lying between them. The CDR3 has 17 residues. The CDR3 DNA follows: TGTGCCAGCAGTTACTCCTTCGGGGACACGGTGAACACTGAAGCTTTCTTT. As protein: CASSYSFGDTVNTEAFF.

The chain carries TRBV29-1 and TRBJ1-3; a weak D match, TRBD1 (6 bases). Trimming stripped 4 bases from V and 0 bases from J, with 10 bases between. Germline lookup yields CDR1 SQVTM and CDR2 ANQGSEA. The CDR3 sequence is 14 residues long. CDR3 sequence reads: CSVGTAHSGNTIYF. The CDR3 coding sequence is TGCAGCGTTGGGACAGCTCACTCTGGAAACACCATATATTTT.

This chain connects TRBV5-6 to TRBJ2-5; D might be TRBD2 (5 bases). The CDR3 covers 15 residues. The germline V gene encodes CDR1 SGHDT and CDR2 YYEEEE. V lost 0 bases and J 7 bases, leaving 16 bases between the germline ends. The chain's CDR3 is CASSLERAGKATQYF. Here the CDR3 DNA reads TGTGCCAGCAGCTTGGAGAGGGCGGGTAAAGCGACCCAGTACTTC.

Points on this clonotype: The CDR3 does not end in the conserved phenylalanine or tryptophan, so this is likely a read error. The chain links TRBV29-1 to TRBJ2-3, with D perhaps assigned TRBD1 or TRBD2 (7 bases each). The CDR3 totals 15 residues. The germline V gene has CDR1 SQVTM and CDR2 ANQGSEA. Trimming removed 3 bases at V and 7 bases at J, with 20 bases between. This chain's CDR3 is CSVDKHRQGGYTQYY. CDR3 sequence (DNA): TGCAGCGTTGACAAGCATCGACAGGGAGGGTATACGCAGTATTAT.

The V call is TRBV6-5, the J call TRBJ1-6; the D is unclear. This CDR3 contains 15 residues. V dropped 8 bases and J dropped 2 bases, with 13 bases sitting between them. CDR1 is MNHEY and CDR2 is SVGAGI in the germline V gene. CDR3 sequence (DNA): TGTGCCAGCGCCCGGGCGGCGGCCTATAATTCACCCCTCCACTTT. Translation gives CASARAAAYNSPLHF.

The chain has TRBV28 and TRBJ2-1; D remains unclear. Looked up from germline, CDR1 is MDHEN and CDR2 is SYDVKM. Deletions cut 5 bases from V and 3 bases from J, with 17 bases between. The CDR3 runs to 16 residues. The CDR3: CASSEWNPSFYNEQFF. CDR3 bases: TGTGCCAGCAGTGAGTGGAATCCCAGCTTCTACAATGAGCAGTTCTTC.

This chain uses TRBV12-3 or TRBV12-4 with TRBJ1-5; D is uncertain. Trimming pared 5 bases from V and 3 bases from J, leaving 11 bases between. The CDR3 is 14 amino acids. DNA for the CDR3: TGTGCCAGCAGTCCCCTATACCCCAATCAGCCCCAGCATTTT. Translated, it gives CASSPLYPNQPQHF.

This chain links TRBV18 with TRBJ2-7, with 7 bases fitting TRBD1. The CDR3 length is 14 residues. V shed 1 base and J 2 bases; nucleotides not matched to a gene: 2. Germline V gene sequence: CDR1 KGHSH, CDR2 LQKENI. The CDR3 loop is CASSPRQGTYEQYF. CDR3 nucleotide sequence: TGTGCCAGCTCACCACGACAGGGCACCTACGAGCAGTACTTC.

A remark on this clonotype: It may be a read error: a sequence one base away is much more abundant. CDR3 DNA sequence: TGTGCCATCAGCGGGGACAGCCCCTCCTACGAGCAGTACTTC. This codes for CAISGDSPSYEQYF. The V gene is TRBV10-3, the J gene TRBJ2-7; 7 bases match TRBD1. Germline loops: CDR1 ENHRY, CDR2 SYGVKD. Trimming at V came to 6 bases and at J to 0 bases, leaving 5 bases not matched to a gene. This CDR3 is built from 14 residues.